This is a list of T cell receptor beta chains from one sample in a study of T cell responses to AZD1222 COVID-19 vaccine. Clones were sequenced by immunoSEQ multiplex PCR, and TCRdb holds only the in-frame ones, with some missing. The sample shows 200,000 to 250,000 clones, around 94% of them seen only once. Sequenced here: peripheral blood, sampled 28 days after the second dose of the MenACWY control vaccine. The receptors come from an adult who received the MenACWY meningococcal vaccine as a control. The CDR3 runs from the conserved cysteine through the conserved F or W. Each record gives: V gene, J gene, D gene, clone size, CDR3 DNA, CDR3 protein. A D gene is named only where the DNA matches it firmly. Expanded clones get a size class; other rows say once, few or many, or leave the size out.

V: TRBV4-1
J: TRBJ1-4
D: .
size: .
DNA: TGCGCCAGCAGCCTCAGCCCTAATCCAACTAATGAAAAACTGTTTTTT
CDR3: CASSLSPNPTNEKLFF

V: TRBV28
J: TRBJ2-3
D: TRBD1
size: .
DNA: TGTGCCAGCAGTTTAGGGACAGGGGGCTTCACAGATACGCAGTATTTT
CDR3: CASSLGTGGFTDTQYF

V: TRBV7-9
J: TRBJ1-3
D: TRBD1
size: .
DNA: TGTGCCAGCGAGGGGGCGCGCTCTGGAAACACCATATATTTT
CDR3: CASEGARSGNTIYF

V: TRBV5-4
J: TRBJ1-6
D: .
size: .
DNA: TGTGCCAGCAGCTTGTGGGGTCCAGGCCCAGATAATTCACCCCTCCACTTT
CDR3: CASSLWGPGPDNSPLHF

V: TRBV29-1
J: TRBJ1-2
D: .
size: .
DNA: TGCAGCGTAGGACTGGCCCCCTATGGCTACACCTTC
CDR3: CSVGLAPYGYTF

V: TRBV5-1
J: TRBJ2-2
D: .
size: .
DNA: TGCGCCAGCAGCTTGGTTCCAGGCCGCGTGGGCGCCGGGGAGCTGTTTTTT
CDR3: CASSLVPGRVGAGELFF

V: TRBV3-1/TRBV3-2
J: TRBJ2-1
D: TRBD2
size: .
DNA: TGTGCCAGCAGCCAAGATTGGGGGGGTTACAATGAGCAGTTCTTC
CDR3: CASSQDWGGYNEQFF

V: TRBV3-1/TRBV3-2
J: TRBJ1-2
D: .
size: .
DNA: TGTGCCAGCAGCCAAGGGGCGGCTGCTAACTATGGCTACACCTTC
CDR3: CASSQGAAANYGYTF

V: TRBV27
J: TRBJ1-5
D: .
size: .
DNA: TGTGCCAGCAGTCCGACGAGGGGGACGGGTTATCAGCCCCAGCATTTT
CDR3: CASSPTRGTGYQPQHF

V: TRBV6-6
J: TRBJ2-7
D: .
size: .
DNA: TGTGCCAGCAGCCCCGGGCCGTACGAGCAGTACTTC
CDR3: CASSPGPYEQYF

V: TRBV6-5
J: TRBJ1-1
D: TRBD1
size: once
DNA: TGTGCCAGCAGTTACTCGGGACAGGGGTTCACTGAAGCTTTCTTT
CDR3: CASSYSGQGFTEAFF

V: TRBV28
J: TRBJ1-5
D: .
size: .
DNA: TGTGCCAGCAGTTTATTCCTCAGGGTAAGAAGCAATCAGCCCCAGCATTTT
CDR3: CASSLFLRVRSNQPQHF

V: TRBV6-2/TRBV6-3
J: TRBJ2-3
D: .
size: .
DNA: TGTGCCAGCAGTTACGGAAGCTTGCCTAGCACAGATACGCAGTATTTT
CDR3: CASSYGSLPSTDTQYF

V: TRBV19
J: TRBJ2-7
D: .
size: .
DNA: TGTGCCAGTAGCACTGATGAGGCGGACTCCTACGAGCAGTACTTC
CDR3: CASSTDEADSYEQYF

V: TRBV7-9
J: TRBJ1-4
D: .
size: .
DNA: TGTGCCAGCAGGTCCGCAGGGGAGAATGAAAAACTGTTTTTT
CDR3: CASRSAGENEKLFF

V: TRBV20-1
J: TRBJ2-2
D: TRBD2
size: few
DNA: TGCAGTGCTAGTGACCCTAGCGGGAGAAGCGGGGAGCTGTTTTTT
CDR3: CSASDPSGRSGELFF

V: TRBV6-5
J: TRBJ2-7
D: TRBD1
size: .
DNA: TGTGCCAGCAGCCGCGGACAGGGGCATAACGAGCAGTACTTC
CDR3: CASSRGQGHNEQYF